This T cell receptor beta chain was obtained from a study of shared clonotypes between healthy human individuals. In the study overall: There were three CD4 naive, three CD4 memory, two CD8 naive and one CD8 memory plates per donor.

In the CD4+ fraction, cells were divided into CD45RA+ naive and CD45RA-negative memory subsets. The V and J ends lost 6 bases and 3 bases respectively, with 9 bases between them. CDR1 is MDHEN, CDR2 SYDVKM, per germline. The CDR3 is 12 residues long. It was across several immunoSEQ plates that each subset's genomic DNA was evenly split. Repertoires were generated with immunoSEQ multiplex PCR, while TCRdb's copy carries only in-frame clones and drops some. There are hundreds of thousands of clones in the sample; around 67% occur only once, and approximately 1.8% lies in the top ten. Material: memory CD4+ T cells sorted from blood. Subset meaning: CD45RA-negative fraction. The V gene is TRBV28, the J gene TRBJ2-7; D might be TRBD1 (6 bases). The sequence was obtained from a woman under 40 in good health. CDR3 in DNA: TGTGCCAGCAGGCGACAGGTCTACGAGCAGTACTTC. It yields the protein CASRRQVYEQYF.